A single sample is the source of the 8 T cell receptor beta chains below, sequenced in a study of blood T cell repertoires in COVID-19. Data came from immunoSEQ multiplex PCR; TCRdb stores just in-frame clones and leaves some out. The table lists about 180,000 clones, roughly four fifths of them singletons, with more than 1.5% in the top ten. The source material was peripheral blood. These receptors were obtained from a human donor in a cohort sampled during active COVID-19.

The chain has TRBV6-6 and TRBJ2-3; 9 bases line up with TRBD1. Looked up from germline, CDR1 is MNHNY and CDR2 is SVGAGI (reference sequence). The junction had 3 bases not matched to a gene; V was cut back by 6 bases and J by 2 bases. This CDR3 comprises 14 residues. Here the CDR3 reads CASSWTGATDTQYF. The CDR3 region has the DNA TGTGCCAGCAGCTGGACAGGGGCCACAGATACGCAGTATTTT.

A few counts support this clone. Other nucleotide sequences in the sample specify the same CDR3. The chain combines TRBV5-1 with TRBJ1-4; no clear D. Per germline, CDR1 SGHRS and CDR2 YFSETQ. V was clipped by 0 bases and J by 0 bases, with 6 bases between them. This CDR3 has 15 amino acids. CDR3 amino acids: CASSLGTATNEKLFF. The CDR3 DNA reads TGCGCCAGCAGCTTGGGAACTGCAACTAATGAAAAACTGTTTTTT.

This CDR3 is CASSLRGRAYGYTF. CDR3 DNA: TGTGCCAGCAGCTTGCGAGGCAGGGCCTATGGCTACACCTTC. This chain uses TRBV5-4 with TRBJ1-2, with D maybe TRBD1 (5 bases). V was trimmed by 1 base and J by 4 bases, leaving 11 bases between them. The CDR3 is made up of 14 amino acids. Per the germline V gene, CDR1 is SGHNT and CDR2 is YYREEE (reference sequence).

The chain couples TRBV4-1 to TRBJ1-1; D may be TRBD1 (5 bases). The CDR3 is 15 residues long. Germline V gene data show CDR1 as MGHRA and CDR2 as YSYEKL. V lost 4 bases to trimming and J lost 0 bases, with 12 bases between them. In DNA form, the CDR3 reads TGCGCCAGCAGCCTCAACGGGGGTATGAACACTGAAGCTTTCTTT. Its translation is CASSLNGGMNTEAFF.

The genes are TRBV24-1 and TRBJ2-1; D might be TRBD2 (5 bases). Between the trimmed V and J ends, which lost 7 bases and 9 bases, there was a span of 9 bases. Looked up from germline, CDR1 is KGHDR and CDR2 is SFDVKD. The CDR3 spans 11 residues. Here the CDR3 reads CATSRGGEQFF. The CDR3 coding sequence is TGTGCCACCAGCCGGGGTGGTGAGCAGTTCTTC.

The chain recombines TRBV7-8 with TRBJ1-5; a weak D match, TRBD1 (5 bases). The CDR3 extends over 16 amino acids. The germline CDR1 and CDR2 sequences are SGHVS and FQNEAQ. V gave up 1 base and J gave up 2 bases, with 12 bases separating them. The CDR3 DNA reads TGTGCCAGCAGCTTAGTGGGGGGTATGGGCAATCAGCCCCAGCATTTT. Protein product: CASSLVGGMGNQPQHF.

This chain uses TRBV5-1 with TRBJ1-4, with 9 positions matching TRBD1. This CDR3 spans 17 amino acids. J lost 0 bases, V lost 0 bases, and 3 bases had no gene match. Germline V gives CDR1 SGHRS, CDR2 YFSETQ. The CDR3 region has the DNA TGCGCCAGCAGCTTGGTGGGACAGGGTGCAACTAATGAAAAACTGTTTTTT. Translation: CASSLVGQGATNEKLFF. Together with reference TRBV5-1 and TRBJ1-4, the CDR3 gives the full variable domain: KAGVTQTPRYLIKTRGQQVTLSCSPISGHRSVSWYQQTPGQGLQFLFEYFSETQRNKGNFPGRFSGRQFSNSRSEMNVSTLELGDSALYLCASSLVGQGATNEKLFFGSGTQLSVL.

The rearrangement links TRBV6-5 to TRBJ1-3, with 7 positions matching TRBD1. The CDR3 length is 15 residues. Germline values: CDR1 MNHEY, CDR2 SVGAGI. V shed 6 bases and J 3 bases; nucleotides not matched to a gene: 8. The CDR3, as DNA: TGTGCCAGCAGGGCAAACAGGGGTAGTGGAAACACCATATATTTT. Its protein is CASRANRGSGNTIYF.